This TCR beta chain appears in the sequencing data of a study of cytomegalovirus exposure and HLA in healthy donors. Regarding this clone: The antigen is undetermined.

General study points: Subsequent analysis found a tendency for first-cohort TCR clusters to co-occur within the 90 to 150 validation repertoires. Both high specificity and high sensitivity reportedly marked the classifier's diagnosis of cytomegalovirus status. It was 164 TCR beta chains that were listed as cytomegalovirus-associated.

The CDR3 is 14 amino acids. Germline values: CDR1 SGHRS, CDR2 YFSETQ. V was shortened by 0 bases and J by 0 bases, with 6 bases between the two germline ends. Clones were sequenced by immunoSEQ multiplex PCR, and TCRdb holds only the in-frame ones, with some missing. The sample shows more than 200,000 clones, more than 85% of them seen only once. The receptor's source is a man younger than 35 in good health and CMV-seropositive. This chain joins TRBV5-1 and TRBJ2-5; no firm D call. The sequenced sample consisted of PBMCs. The CDR3 DNA reads TGCGCCAGCAGCTTGGGCAGCCACCAAGAGACCCAGTACTTC. Translation: CASSLGSHQETQYF. The full variable domain, with the rest looked up from reference TRBV5-1 and TRBJ2-5, is KAGVTQTPRYLIKTRGQQVTLSCSPISGHRSVSWYQQTPGQGLQFLFEYFSETQRNKGNFPGRFSGRQFSNSRSEMNVSTLELGDSALYLCASSLGSHQETQYFGPGTRLLVL.